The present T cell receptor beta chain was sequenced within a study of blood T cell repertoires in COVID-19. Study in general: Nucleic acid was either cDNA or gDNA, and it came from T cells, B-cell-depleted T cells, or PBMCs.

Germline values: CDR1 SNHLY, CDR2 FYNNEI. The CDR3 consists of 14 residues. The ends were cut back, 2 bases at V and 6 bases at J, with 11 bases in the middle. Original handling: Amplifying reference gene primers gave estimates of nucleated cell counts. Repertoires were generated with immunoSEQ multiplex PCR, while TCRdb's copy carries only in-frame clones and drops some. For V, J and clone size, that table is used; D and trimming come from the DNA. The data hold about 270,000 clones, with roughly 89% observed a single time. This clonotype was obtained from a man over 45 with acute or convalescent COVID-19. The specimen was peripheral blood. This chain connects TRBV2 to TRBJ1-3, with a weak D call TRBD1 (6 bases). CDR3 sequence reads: CASSEPGTQNTIYF. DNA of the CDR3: TGTGCCAGCAGTGAACCCGGGACACAAAACACCATATATTTT.